A single sample gave rise to the 26 T cell receptor beta chains below, sequenced in a study of CD8 T cells in ankylosing spondylitis. One entry per CDR3 protein results from TCRdb running MiXCR on the 5' RACE reads. This sample has more than 300,000 distinct CDR3 sequences; approximately 10% occur once, and the top ten carry roughly a tenth. Sequenced sample: blood, either unsorted or a sorted T cell fraction (not recorded which). The receptors were gathered from a female donor with ankylosing spondylitis or in good health (not recorded which).

This clonotype was seen a few times. The rearrangement links TRBV6-5 to TRBJ2-7; no reliable D call. CDR1 MNHEY and CDR2 SVGAGI come from the germline V gene. The CDR3 loop spans 14 amino acids. V was cut by 3 bases and J by 5 bases, with 14 bases left in between. This CDR3 reads CASSYFGPAHEQYF. The CDR3 DNA is TGTGCCAGCAGTTATTTTGGGCCTGCTCACGAGCAGTACTTC.

The sample holds many counts of this clonotype. V gene TRBV5-1 combines with J gene TRBJ2-3; a possible D gene is TRBD1 (5 bases). With 0 bases removed from V and 4 bases from J, the gap between germline ends came to 9 bases. Per germline, CDR1 SGHRS and CDR2 YFSETQ. This CDR3 is 14 amino acids long. The CDR3 spells CASSLEAGSDTQYF. CDR3 coding DNA: TGCGCCAGCAGCTTGGAGGCAGGGTCAGATACGCAGTATTTT.

This clonotype was detected only a few times. This chain joins TRBV7-9 and TRBJ2-2, with D perhaps TRBD1 (5 bases). CDR1 SEHNR and CDR2 FQNEAQ come from the germline V gene (reference sequence). The CDR3 contains 16 residues. Trimming took 3 bases from V and 0 from J, leaving 11 bases between them. CDR3 nucleotide sequence: TGTGCCAGCAGCTTTCGAGTCAGGGCGAACACCGGGGAGCTGTTTTTT. Protein sequence: CASSFRVRANTGELFF.

This clonotype was seen a handful of times. CDR3 protein: CASSLASSGGLNEQFF. The CDR3 DNA follows: TGTGCCAGCAGCTTAGCGTCTAGCGGGGGGTTAAATGAGCAGTTCTTC. The chain employs TRBV7-8 and TRBJ2-1; 11 positions agree with TRBD2. The CDR3 is 16 amino acids. CDR1 is SGHVS, CDR2 FQNEAQ, per germline. The ends lost 0 bases at V and 7 bases at J; junction bases unmatched: 5.

This clonotype has ten or more counts. The V gene is TRBV28, the J gene TRBJ1-1; D ambiguous. Trimming took 5 bases from V and 3 from J, leaving 13 bases between them. There are 14 residues in the CDR3. Per the germline V gene, CDR1 is MDHEN and CDR2 is SYDVKM. The CDR3 DNA is TGTGCCAGCAGTGCCCCCTTTAAAGACACTGAAGCTTTCTTT. It is translated as CASSAPFKDTEAFF.

This clonotype has a count of ten or more. The rearrangement uses TRBV10-3 and TRBJ2-7; possible D gene TRBD1, 6 bases. This CDR3 spans 16 amino acids. CDR1 is ENHRY and CDR2 is SYGVKD in the germline V gene. The V and J ends lost 2 bases and 1 base respectively, with 15 bases between them. The CDR3 nucleotides read TGTGCCATCAGTGAGCCAGGGGTACGGGGATCCTACGAGCAGTACTTC. Encoded protein: CAISEPGVRGSYEQYF.

This clonotype occurred many times. The chain combines TRBV29-1 with TRBJ1-3; D ambiguous. CDR1 and CDR2 from the germline V gene are SQVTM and ANQGSEA. Trimming pared 1 base from V and 2 bases from J, leaving 15 bases between. This CDR3 is built from 16 residues. The CDR3 DNA reads as TGCAGCGTTGAAGTTCCCCTGGGTATGGCTGGAAACACCATATATTTT. The encoded protein is CSVEVPLGMAGNTIYF. Combining the CDR3 with reference TRBV29-1 and TRBJ1-3 gives the whole variable domain SAVISQKPSRDICQRGTSLTIQCQVDSQVTMMFWYRQQPGQSLTLIATANQGSEATYESGFVIDKFPISRPNLTFSTLTVSNMSPEDSSIYLCSVEVPLGMAGNTIYFGEGSWLTVV.

This clonotype has a count of ten or more. This chain uses TRBV20-1 with TRBJ2-7, with 14 bases matching TRBD2. Unmatched junction bases numbered 5, after V lost 5 bases and J lost 5 bases. This CDR3 is built from 14 residues. Germline V gene sequence: CDR1 DFQATT, CDR2 SNEGSKA (reference sequence). The CDR3 sequence: CSAGLAGGFNEQYF. CDR3 coding DNA: TGCAGTGCTGGACTAGCGGGAGGATTCAACGAGCAGTACTTC.

Many counts were recorded for this clonotype. The V call is TRBV5-1, the J call TRBJ2-7; perhaps TRBD1 as D (5 bases). CDR1 is SGHRS, CDR2 YFSETQ, per germline. V was shortened by 0 bases and J by 0 bases, with 13 bases between the two germline ends. CDR3 length: 16 residues. Here the CDR3 reads CASSLEGEAVSYEQYF. CDR3 sequence (DNA): TGCGCCAGCAGCTTGGAAGGGGAAGCAGTCTCCTACGAGCAGTACTTC.

The sample holds many counts of this clonotype. J is TRBJ1-1 and V is TRBV6-1; D ambiguous. V lost 6 bases to trimming and J lost 0 bases, with 11 bases between them. The CDR3 contains 14 residues. Germline V gene sequence: CDR1 MNHNS, CDR2 SASEGT. The CDR3 nucleotides read TGTGCCAGCAGAAAACAAGATATGAACACTGAAGCTTTCTTT. Translated: CASRKQDMNTEAFF.

Here the CDR3 reads CASSFYRGSGYTF. CDR3 DNA sequence: TGTGCCAGCAGTTTTTACAGGGGATCTGGCTACACCTTC. The chain carries TRBV12-3 or TRBV12-4 and TRBJ1-2; 7 nucleotides match TRBD1. V dropped 3 bases and J dropped 7; count of bases not matched to a gene: 5. This CDR3 comprises 13 residues.

A word on this clonotype: One end of the junction varies from germline; a read error may be responsible. V and J are TRBV6-5 and TRBJ1-6; the match to TRBD1 covers 9 bases. The CDR3 consists of 15 residues. Germline loops: CDR1 MNHEY, CDR2 SVGAGI. Here the CDR3 DNA reads TGTTCCAGCAGTTACTCTGGACAGGGGAGTTCACCCCTCCACTTT. Translating gives CSSSYSGQGSSPLHF.

This clonotype was detected many times. J is TRBJ2-7 and V is TRBV20-1, with 8 positions matching TRBD1. Trimming took 3 bases from V and 1 from J; bases not matched to a gene: 2. Germline CDR1 is DFQATT and CDR2 is SNEGSKA (reference sequence). This CDR3 contains 13 residues. This CDR3 reads CSASRDRSYEQYF. The CDR3 bases are TGCAGTGCTAGCCGGGACAGGTCCTACGAGCAGTACTTC.

This clonotype was observed at least ten times. The gene calls are TRBV5-1 and TRBJ2-4, with D possibly matching TRBD1 (6 bases). The CDR3 consists of 19 residues. V was clipped by 4 bases and J by 3 bases, with 26 bases between them. The germline gives CDR1 SGHRS, CDR2 YFSETQ. The CDR3 is CASSPVKVRDISDKNIQYF. Here the CDR3 DNA reads TGCGCCAGCAGCCCGGTAAAGGTCCGGGACATCTCGGACAAAAACATTCAGTACTTC.

The chain is built from TRBV6-6 and TRBJ2-7; D remains unclear. CDR1 and CDR2 (germline): MNHNY, SVGAGI (reference sequence). V lost 0 bases and J 9 bases, leaving 9 bases between the germline ends. The CDR3 is 12 amino acids. CDR3 bases: TGTGCCAGCAGTTACTCGAGCGACGGGCAGTACTTC. This codes for CASSYSSDGQYF.

This clonotype occurred once. The V call is TRBV9, the J call TRBJ2-3, with 12 bases identical to TRBD2. CDR3 length equals 20 residues. CDR1 and CDR2 (germline): SGDLS, YYNGEE. The junction had 11 bases not matched to a gene; V was cut back by 0 bases and J by 0 bases. The CDR3 bases are TGTGCCAGCAGCGTAGCTACAAGTACTAGCGGGGGGTCTAGCACAGATACGCAGTATTTT. Amino acid sequence: CASSVATSTSGGSSTDTQYF.

In its sample, this clonotype was seen many times. The rearrangement links TRBV5-1 to TRBJ2-1; possible D gene TRBD2, 5 bases. The germline V and J ends were trimmed by 4 bases and 2 bases, with 13 bases remaining between them. CDR1 and CDR2 from the germline V gene are SGHRS and YFSETQ. The length of the CDR3 is 15 residues. The CDR3 sequence is CASSPRTYTYNEQFF. CDR3 nucleotide sequence: TGCGCCAGCAGCCCTCGGACTTATACCTACAATGAGCAGTTCTTC.

This clonotype was seen ten or more times. V and J are TRBV5-1 and TRBJ2-1; D uncertain. The CDR3 is 16 amino acids. Germline assignment: CDR1 SGHRS and CDR2 YFSETQ. V lost 0 bases, J lost 0 bases, and 10 bases lay in between. As DNA, the CDR3 is TGCGCCAGCAGCTTGGCCCACGGTAGCTCCTACAATGAGCAGTTCTTC. Translated, it gives CASSLAHGSSYNEQFF.

This clonotype was detected ten times or more. This sequence joins TRBV6-2 or TRBV6-3 and TRBJ1-5, with a weak D call TRBD1 (6 bases). Trimming left V 9 bases short and J 3 bases short, with 15 bases between. CDR1 is MNHEY and CDR2 is SVGEGT in the germline V gene. The CDR3 is made up of 14 amino acids. CDR3 in amino acids: CASKEGGPNQPQHF. The CDR3 DNA follows: TGTGCCAGTAAAGAGGGGGGGCCCAATCAGCCCCAGCATTTT.

This clonotype was seen a handful of times. V gene TRBV7-2 combines with J gene TRBJ1-4, with TRBD1 matching 11 bases. Germline V gene sequence: CDR1 SGHTA, CDR2 FQGNSA. V lost 4 bases to trimming and J lost 7 bases; unmatched junction nucleotides: 5. This CDR3 contains 15 residues. CDR3 DNA: TGTGCCAGCAGCTACGGACAGGGGGCAGTTGAAAAACTGTTTTTT. Amino acid sequence: CASSYGQGAVEKLFF.

There are many counts of this clonotype. This chain joins TRBV5-1 and TRBJ2-7; the D gene is possibly TRBD2 (5 bases). Between the trimmed V and J ends, which lost 4 bases and 6 bases, there was a span of 23 bases. Germline CDR1 and CDR2: SGHRS and YFSETQ. This CDR3 comprises 16 residues. CDR3 coding DNA: TGCGCCAGCAGCCTTCGGACGGGAAGCTCTAAACCCGAGCAGTACTTC. Translated: CASSLRTGSSKPEQYF.

This clonotype was recorded a few times. The chain uses TRBV12-3 or TRBV12-4 and TRBJ2-3; D uncertain. V gave up 1 base and J gave up 8 bases, with 7 bases separating them. This CDR3 is 12 amino acids long. The CDR3 bases are TGTGCCAGCAGTTTAGACGGTATTACGCAGTATTTT. Residues: CASSLDGITQYF.

This clonotype was observed many times. This chain uses TRBV10-3 with TRBJ2-7; D is possibly TRBD1 (6 bases). Trimming took off 4 bases at V and 6 bases at J, with 19 bases between the two ends. This CDR3 is 15 amino acids long. Germline V gene lookup returns CDR1 ENHRY and CDR2 SYGVKD. The CDR3 loop is CAISGTGSNRREQYF. In DNA, the CDR3 is TGTGCCATCAGTGGTACAGGGTCTAATCGTCGCGAGCAGTACTTC.

This clonotype was seen many times. The chain couples TRBV12-3 or TRBV12-4 to TRBJ2-7, with 10 bases that match TRBD1. The CDR3 loop spans 15 amino acids. V gave up 5 bases and J gave up 4 bases; unmatched junction bases: 8. The CDR3 here is CASSPRDRGLYEQYF. For the CDR3, the DNA is TGTGCCAGCAGTCCCCGGGACAGGGGTTTGTACGAGCAGTACTTC.

The table lists this clonotype with many counts. This chain links TRBV20-1 with TRBJ1-1, with D tentatively TRBD1 (6 bases). The ends were cut back, 2 bases at V and 0 bases at J, with 13 bases in the middle. The CDR3 extends over 15 amino acids. The germline CDR1 and CDR2 sequences are DFQATT and SNEGSKA (reference sequence). This CDR3 reads CSARRGGGVNTEAFF. The DNA for the CDR3 is TGCAGTGCTAGAAGGGGGGGCGGTGTGAACACTGAAGCTTTCTTT.

This clonotype was seen more than once but under ten times. The chain employs TRBV7-8 and TRBJ2-7, with D perhaps being TRBD1 or TRBD2 (5 bases each). CDR1 is SGHVS and CDR2 is FQNEAQ in the germline V gene. The CDR3 length is 14 residues. Trimming pared 5 bases from V and 6 bases from J, leaving 17 bases between. The DNA for the CDR3 is TGTGCCAGCAGCCAAGACGGGACCCTACTCGAGCAGTACTTC. It is translated as CASSQDGTLLEQYF.